The 19 T cell receptor beta chains below all came from one sample that was sequenced in a study of cytomegalovirus exposure and HLA in healthy donors. Researchers ran the PCR with 60 Vbeta and 13 Jbeta primers. The method was immunoSEQ multiplex PCR; TCRdb's version includes in-frame clones alone and lacks a portion of them. The table has more than 140,000 clones, 64% seen once. Material for sequencing was PBMCs. These receptors originate from a woman aged 30 to 39 in good health and CMV-seropositive.

J is TRBJ2-3 and V is TRBV6-6; no definite D call. V lost 3 bases to trimming and J lost 3 bases, with 10 bases between them. This CDR3 has 14 residues. Germline V gives CDR1 MNHNY, CDR2 SVGAGI (reference sequence). The CDR3 sequence: CASSYSSETDTQYF. The CDR3 DNA reads as TGTGCCAGCAGTTATAGTTCCGAGACAGATACGCAGTATTTT.

This clone was counted only a few times. This chain connects TRBV2 to TRBJ2-7; a weak D match, TRBD2 (6 bases). The V gene lost 2 bases and the J gene lost 2 bases, with 10 bases spanning the gap. Germline V gives CDR1 SNHLY, CDR2 FYNNEI. The CDR3 consists of 14 residues. The CDR3 region is CASSEWREAYEQYF. The CDR3 bases are TGTGCCAGCAGTGAATGGAGGGAGGCCTACGAGCAGTACTTC.

This clone appeared a few times. The chain links TRBV13 to TRBJ1-2, with D perhaps TRBD1 (5 bases). V was clipped by 5 bases and J by 4 bases, with 14 bases between them. The length of the CDR3 is 14 residues. Germline V gene lookup returns CDR1 PRHDT and CDR2 FYEKMQ (reference sequence). As DNA, the CDR3 is TGTGCCAGCAGCAAAGGCAGGGATGTCTATGGCTACACCTTC. Its translation: CASSKGRDVYGYTF.

The gene calls are TRBV6-1 and TRBJ1-1; D is unclear. Germline loops: CDR1 MNHNS, CDR2 SASEGT. Trimming pared 2 bases from V and 1 base from J, leaving 5 bases between. The CDR3 length is 13 residues. DNA of the CDR3: TGTGCCAGCAGTGAACTGAGGAACACTGAAGCTTTCTTT. Its translation is CASSELRNTEAFF.

The CDR3 spells CASSRRGPSPSGSNQPQHF. Written as DNA, the CDR3 is TGCGCCAGCAGCCGAAGGGGGCCCTCGCCTAGCGGGAGCAATCAGCCCCAGCATTTT. V and J are TRBV4-1 and TRBJ1-5; TRBD1 aligns across 7 bases. The germline V gene encodes CDR1 MGHRA and CDR2 YSYEKL. The CDR3 has 19 amino acids. The V gene end was trimmed by 4 bases and the J gene end by 1 base; junction bases not matched to a gene: 16.

V is TRBV7-9 and J is TRBJ2-5; no clear D gene. V lost 3 bases, J lost 2 bases, and 4 bases lay in between. CDR3 length equals 12 residues. Germline V gives CDR1 SEHNR, CDR2 FQNEAQ (reference sequence). The CDR3, as DNA: TGTGCCAGCAGCTTGACACAAGAGACCCAGTACTTC. This encodes CASSLTQETQYF.

This chain connects TRBV5-4 to TRBJ2-7; the match to TRBD1 covers 7 bases. J gave up 4 bases and V 1 base, and 5 bases lay outside the gene matches. The germline gives CDR1 SGHNT, CDR2 YYREEE (reference sequence). This CDR3 region has 14 residues. Written as DNA, the CDR3 is TGTGCCAGCAGCTTGTGGGGACAGCTTTACGAGCAGTACTTC. Protein product: CASSLWGQLYEQYF.

This clone was picked up a small number of times. The chain is built from TRBV29-1 and TRBJ1-1; weak D call: TRBD1 (5 bases). The CDR3 runs 12 residues. V lost 8 bases and J lost 1, with 11 bases in between. Germline lookup yields CDR1 SQVTM and CDR2 ANQGSEA. This CDR3 is CSSYQGNTEAFF. Here the CDR3 DNA reads TGCAGCTCCTATCAGGGGAACACTGAAGCTTTCTTT.

This clone was seen a handful of times. The CDR3 loop reads CAWSLGQTNQPQHF. The CDR3 region has the DNA TGTGCCTGGAGCCTGGGACAGACAAATCAGCCCCAGCATTTT. The rearrangement uses TRBV30 and TRBJ1-5; 7 bases match TRBD1. The CDR3 is 14 residues long. CDR1 and CDR2 (germline): GTSNPN, SVGIG (reference sequence). Losses at the gene ends were 3 bases for V and 4 bases for J; bases not matched to a gene: 6.

CDR3 sequence (DNA): TGTGCCAGCAGCGAGACTGGCTTAGGGGGAGAGACCCAGTACTTC. Translating gives CASSETGLGGETQYF. V and J are TRBV2 and TRBJ2-5, with a weak D call TRBD1 (6 bases). The CDR3 length is 15 residues. V was trimmed by 6 bases and J by 4 bases, leaving 18 bases between them. CDR1 is SNHLY and CDR2 is FYNNEI in the germline V gene.

The J gene is TRBJ1-6, the V gene TRBV21-1. TRBV21-1 is a recognized pseudogene. This CDR3 comprises 18 residues. This CDR3 reads CASSNPSQLRGRNSPFHF. The DNA for the CDR3 is TGCGCCAGCAGCAACCCGTCGCAGTTGCGGGGGCGGAATTCACCCTTCCACTTT.

The V and J genes are TRBV15 and TRBJ1-2; TRBD1 aligns across 8 bases. The CDR3 consists of 15 residues. Germline V gives CDR1 LNHNV, CDR2 YYDKDF (reference sequence). Trimming at V came to 1 base and at J to 3 bases, leaving 4 bases not matched to a gene. CDR3 region: CATSRGPGGDYGYTF. The CDR3 nucleotides are TGTGCCACCAGCAGAGGGCCAGGGGGCGACTATGGCTACACCTTC.

The chain employs TRBV5-1 and TRBJ1-1, with 9 bases fitting TRBD1. Germline CDR1 SGHRS, CDR2 YFSETQ. The V segment lost 4 bases and the J segment 1 base; nucleotides outside the gene matches: 5. CDR3 length: 15 amino acids. The CDR3 DNA reads TGCGCCAGCAGCCTACCGACAGGGGGGAACACTGAAGCTTTCTTT. Residues: CASSLPTGGNTEAFF. Based on the CDR3 plus reference TRBV5-1 and TRBJ1-1, the full variable domain is KAGVTQTPRYLIKTRGQQVTLSCSPISGHRSVSWYQQTPGQGLQFLFEYFSETQRNKGNFPGRFSGRQFSNSRSEMNVSTLELGDSALYLCASSLPTGGNTEAFFGQGTRLTVV.

The sample holds a few counts of this clone. The chain couples TRBV6-6 to TRBJ1-4; D is ambiguous. The germline V gene encodes CDR1 MNHNY and CDR2 SVGAGI (reference sequence). The V end was cut by 0 bases, the J end by 5 bases, with 10 bases between. The CDR3 is made up of 15 amino acids. In nucleotides, the CDR3 is TGTGCCAGCAGTTACTCCGGGAGTCCCAATGAAAAACTGTTTTTT. Protein: CASSYSGSPNEKLFF.

This clone has only a few counts. The genes are TRBV5-6 and TRBJ1-5; D possibly corresponds to TRBD1 (5 bases). The CDR3 consists of 16 residues. V was trimmed by 3 bases and J by 5 bases, leaving 18 bases between them. Germline V gene lookup returns CDR1 SGHDT and CDR2 YYEEEE. The DNA for the CDR3 is TGTGCCAGCAGCTCGTTTGGGGGGTCCGGGCATCAGCCCCAGCATTTT. Translation: CASSSFGGSGHQPQHF.

This chain connects TRBV5-1 to TRBJ1-6; D gene unclear. Trimming left V 0 bases short and J 8 bases short, with 9 bases between. CDR1 is SGHRS and CDR2 is YFSETQ in the germline V gene. The CDR3 runs to 14 residues. The CDR3 spells CASSLAGFHSPLHF. The CDR3 DNA reads as TGCGCCAGCAGCTTGGCCGGGTTCCATTCACCCCTCCACTTT. Together with reference TRBV5-1 and TRBJ1-6, the CDR3 gives the full variable domain: KAGVTQTPRYLIKTRGQQVTLSCSPISGHRSVSWYQQTPGQGLQFLFEYFSETQRNKGNFPGRFSGRQFSNSRSEMNVSTLELGDSALYLCASSLAGFHSPLHFGNGTRLTVT.

The chain recombines TRBV25-1 with TRBJ1-2, with unresolved D. CDR3 length: 12 amino acids. V was clipped by 5 bases and J by 3 bases, with 7 bases between them. The germline V gene encodes CDR1 MGHDK and CDR2 SYGVNS. The CDR3 region has the DNA TGTGCCAGCAGTCGAGGGCACTATGGCTACACCTTC. Its translation is CASSRGHYGYTF.

This chain connects TRBV6-5 to TRBJ1-6; TRBD1 agrees at 10 bases. The germline gives CDR1 MNHEY, CDR2 SVGAGI. With 0 bases clipped from V and 10 bases from J, the junction kept 6 bases outside the gene matches. The CDR3 covers 16 residues. CDR3 in amino acids: CASSYSGGTGVSPLHF. The CDR3 region has the DNA TGTGCCAGCAGTTACTCGGGAGGGACAGGGGTATCACCCCTCCACTTT.

This clone was recorded once. The chain has TRBV6-5 and TRBJ2-7; D gene uncertain. With 0 bases removed from V and 6 bases from J, the gap between germline ends came to 15 bases. Germline CDR1 MNHEY, CDR2 SVGAGI. The CDR3 loop spans 15 amino acids. In DNA form, the CDR3 reads TGTGCCAGCAGTTACTCCCCTCTTGCGCCGGGCGAGCAGTACTTC. Amino acid sequence: CASSYSPLAPGEQYF.